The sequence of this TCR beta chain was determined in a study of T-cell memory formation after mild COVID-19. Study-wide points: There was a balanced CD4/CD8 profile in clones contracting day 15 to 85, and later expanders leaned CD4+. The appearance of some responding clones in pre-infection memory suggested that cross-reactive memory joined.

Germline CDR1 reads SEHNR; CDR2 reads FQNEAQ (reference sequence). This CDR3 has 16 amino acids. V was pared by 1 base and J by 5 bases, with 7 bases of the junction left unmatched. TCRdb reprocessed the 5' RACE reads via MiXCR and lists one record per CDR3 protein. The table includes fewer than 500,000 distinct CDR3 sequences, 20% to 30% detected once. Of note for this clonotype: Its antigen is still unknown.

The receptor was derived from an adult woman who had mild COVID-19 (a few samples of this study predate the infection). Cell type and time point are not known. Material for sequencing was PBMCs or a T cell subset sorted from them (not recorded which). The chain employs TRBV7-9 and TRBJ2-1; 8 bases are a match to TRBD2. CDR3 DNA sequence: TGTGCCAGCAGCTTAGGGCGGGGGGCCTTCGACAATGAGCAGTTCTTC. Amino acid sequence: CASSLGRGAFDNEQFF. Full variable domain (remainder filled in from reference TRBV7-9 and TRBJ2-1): DTGVSQNPRHKITKRGQNVTFRCDPISEHNRLYWYRQTLGQGPEFLTYFQNEAQLEKSRLLSDRFSAERPKGSFSTLEIQRTEQGDSAMYLCASSLGRGAFDNEQFFGPGTRLTVL.